The text below deals with one TCR beta chain. This may be a read error: a much more frequent sequence differs by one nucleotide. The authors ran a second PCR of 7 to 11 cycles using a sample-barcoded 5' primer and a J-beta primer mix. MiXCR was run by TCRdb on the 5' RACE reads, yielding one entry per CDR3 protein. This sample has about 780,000 distinct CDR3 sequences; about 45% occur once, and the top ten carry roughly 18%. This entry comes from a study of blood T cells in healthy people across ages. The CDR3 covers 15 residues. In germline, CDR1 is SGHRS, CDR2 YFSETQ. They isolated at least 7 million PBMCs from each sample.

The genes are TRBV5-1 and TRBJ2-7, with 11 nucleotides matching TRBD2. Sequences were obtained from blood. The clonotype was recovered from a man aged 80 or over in good health. The CDR3 sequence: CASSLQGTSGYGQYF. CDR3 sequence (DNA): TGCGCCAGCAGCTTGCAGGGGACTAGCGGTTACGGGCAGTACTTC.